A single sample gave rise to the 25 T cell receptor beta chains below, sequenced in a study of cytomegalovirus exposure and HLA in healthy donors. The study ran its PCR with 60 Vbeta and 13 Jbeta primers. The repertoire was sequenced with immunoSEQ multiplex PCR; TCRdb's copy has only in-frame clones and lacks some. The repertoire holds 100,000 to 140,000 clones, approximately 80% seen once, with roughly 4.2% in the top ten. The sequenced sample consisted of PBMCs. The receptors derive from a male donor in good health and CMV-seronegative.

In its sample, this clone was seen a few times. V is TRBV27 and J is TRBJ1-3; D perhaps matches TRBD1 (5 bases). The CDR3 covers 16 residues. CDR1 and CDR2 (germline): MNHEY, SMNVEV (reference sequence). The V and J ends lost 8 bases and 3 bases respectively, with 20 bases between them. CDR3 bases: TGTGCCAGCGGCCGCAGGGTGACGGAGTTTGGAAACACCATATATTTT. This encodes CASGRRVTEFGNTIYF.

J is TRBJ2-7 and V is TRBV7-3; 7 bases align to TRBD2. Trimming at V came to 5 bases and at J to 3 bases, leaving 10 bases not matched to a gene. This CDR3 is 15 amino acids long. Germline V gene lookup returns CDR1 SGHTA and CDR2 FQGTGA. In DNA, the CDR3 is TGTGCCAGCAGCCCCGGGCGCGGGAGAGGCTACGAGCAGTACTTC. Encoded protein: CASSPGRGRGYEQYF.

V usage is TRBV5-1 and J usage is TRBJ2-5, with 9 nucleotides matching TRBD1. Germline V gene data show CDR1 as SGHRS and CDR2 as YFSETQ. V was pared by 3 bases and J by 5 bases, with 2 bases of the junction left unmatched. The CDR3 length is 13 residues. In DNA form, the CDR3 reads TGCGCCAGCAGCTACAGGGGGCTCGAGACCCAGTACTTC. Protein product: CASSYRGLETQYF.

This clone is a singleton in its sample. CDR3 residues: CASSSGQLVYEQYF. The CDR3 coding sequence is TGTGCCAGCAGCTCGGGACAGTTAGTCTACGAGCAGTACTTC. This chain links TRBV14 with TRBJ2-7; the match to TRBD1 covers 7 bases. The CDR3 extends over 14 amino acids. Germline V gene sequence: CDR1 SGHDN, CDR2 FVKESK. Trimming at V came to 5 bases and at J to 3 bases, leaving 7 bases not matched to a gene.

The rearrangement links TRBV29-1 to TRBJ1-3; D gene unclear. The V gene lost 4 bases and the J gene lost 0 bases, with 7 bases spanning the gap. Germline V gene lookup returns CDR1 SQVTM and CDR2 ANQGSEA. The CDR3 sequence is 13 residues long. In DNA form, the CDR3 reads TGCAGCGTTGCTTCGGTCTCTGGAAACACCATATATTTT. It specifies CSVASVSGNTIYF.

The chain uses TRBV10-1 and TRBJ2-1; 8 bases line up with TRBD2. Looked up from germline, CDR1 is WNHNN and CDR2 is SYGVQD (reference sequence). The CDR3 length is 19 residues. V was pared by 4 bases and J by 1 base, with 15 bases of the junction left unmatched. CDR3 in amino acids: CASSALYGAGGGSYNEQFF. The DNA for the CDR3 is TGCGCCAGCAGTGCCCTGTACGGCGCGGGAGGAGGATCCTACAATGAGCAGTTCTTC.

This rearrangement joins TRBV5-1 to TRBJ2-2; D gene ambiguous. This CDR3 has 15 amino acids. Germline V lookup: CDR1 SGHRS, CDR2 YFSETQ. Trimming left V 2 bases short and J 0 bases short, with 8 bases between. CDR3 in DNA: TGCGCCAGCAGCTTTACAGCCGCGAACACCGGGGAGCTGTTTTTT. This translates into CASSFTAANTGELFF.

V gene TRBV5-6 combines with J gene TRBJ2-7; D is ambiguous. The germline V and J ends were trimmed by 0 bases and 9 bases, with 16 bases remaining between them. The germline V gene encodes CDR1 SGHDT and CDR2 YYEEEE. The CDR3 sequence is 14 residues long. CDR3 DNA sequence: TGTGCCAGCAGCTTGGGACTGGGTCATATGGGGCAGTACTTC. Translation gives CASSLGLGHMGQYF.

V gene TRBV6-5 combines with J gene TRBJ2-7; possible D gene TRBD1, 5 bases. Germline CDR1 is MNHEY and CDR2 is SVGAGI. The CDR3 loop spans 16 amino acids. V was clipped by 0 bases and J by 1 base, with 13 bases between them. CDR3 residues: CASSYSGRVGSYEQYF. The CDR3 nucleotides are TGTGCCAGCAGTTACTCTGGCAGGGTGGGGTCCTACGAGCAGTACTTC.

This sequence joins TRBV7-6 and TRBJ2-3; tentative D call: TRBD2 (6 bases). Deletions cut 3 bases from V and 4 bases from J, with 17 bases between. The germline gives CDR1 SGHVS, CDR2 FNYEAQ. The CDR3 runs to 16 residues. The CDR3 sequence is CASSLTPGLGADTQYF. CDR3 nucleotides: TGTGCCAGCAGCTTGACGCCGGGACTTGGGGCAGATACGCAGTATTTT.

The chain couples TRBV6-5 to TRBJ2-5; 7 bases match TRBD2. Germline V gene lookup returns CDR1 MNHEY and CDR2 SVGAGI. Losses at the gene ends were 4 bases for V and 1 base for J; bases not matched to a gene: 3. This CDR3 region has 14 residues. CDR3 region: CASSSRTSQETQYF. The CDR3 region has the DNA TGTGCCAGCAGTTCACGGACTAGCCAAGAGACCCAGTACTTC.

The J gene is TRBJ2-7, the V gene TRBV27; the D gene is possibly TRBD2 (6 bases). V lost 3 bases and J 7 bases, leaving 13 bases between the germline ends. CDR1 MNHEY and CDR2 SMNVEV come from the germline V gene (reference sequence). This CDR3 spans 13 amino acids. The CDR3 spells CASSFRGAQEQYF. As DNA, the CDR3 is TGTGCCAGCAGTTTCCGCGGGGCGCAGGAGCAGTACTTC.

The CDR3: CASSPGGSYEQYF. The CDR3 region has the DNA TGTGCCAGCAGCCCCGGGGGTTCCTACGAGCAGTACTTC. This rearrangement joins TRBV11-3 to TRBJ2-7; D is perhaps TRBD2 (6 bases). CDR1 SGHNT and CDR2 YENEEA come from the germline V gene. The CDR3 has 13 residues. The V gene lost 5 bases and the J gene lost 1 base, with 9 bases spanning the gap.

Concerning this clone: This sample includes further DNA sequences coding for the same CDR3. This chain links TRBV5-8 with TRBJ2-1; 9 nucleotides align to TRBD2. The CDR3 is 15 amino acids. The V gene's germline CDR1 is SGHTS and CDR2 YDEGEE. The V segment lost 4 bases and the J segment 3 bases; nucleotides outside the gene matches: 5. CDR3 DNA sequence: TGTGCCAGCAGCCCCGGGACTAGCAGCTACAATGAGCAGTTCTTC. This sequence encodes CASSPGTSSYNEQFF.

The sample holds a few counts of this clone. The J gene is TRBJ2-1, the V gene TRBV5-1; 7 positions agree with TRBD2. The germline V gene encodes CDR1 SGHRS and CDR2 YFSETQ. This CDR3 is 16 amino acids long. Losses at the gene ends were 0 bases for V and 0 bases for J; bases not matched to a gene: 3. Written as DNA, the CDR3 is TGCGCCAGCAGCTTGGTTCTAGCGGACTCCTACAATGAGCAGTTCTTC. It is translated as CASSLVLADSYNEQFF.

The chain's CDR3 is CASSTQLTDTQYF. For the CDR3, the DNA is TGCGCCAGCAGCACCCAACTCACAGATACGCAGTATTTT. J is TRBJ2-3 and V is TRBV5-1; D is ambiguous. The germline CDR1 and CDR2 sequences are SGHRS and YFSETQ. This CDR3 comprises 13 residues. Trimming removed 4 bases at V and 2 bases at J, with 8 bases between.

This clone was observed a few times. The gene calls are TRBV10-1 and TRBJ1-2; D gene uncertain. The CDR3 extends over 12 amino acids. Germline V CDR1 and CDR2: WNHNN, SYGVQD (reference sequence). The germline V and J ends were trimmed by 5 bases and 6 bases, with 10 bases remaining between them. The CDR3 protein is CASSTDCDGYTF. The DNA of the CDR3 is TGCGCCAGCAGTACTGACTGCGATGGCTACACCTTC.

This chain connects TRBV7-3 to TRBJ2-3; possible D gene TRBD1, 5 bases. Deletions cut 3 bases from V and 1 base from J, with 11 bases between. The germline V gene encodes CDR1 SGHTA and CDR2 FQGTGA. The CDR3 runs 15 residues. CDR3 protein: CASSFLPQGTDTQYF. The CDR3 nucleotides read TGTGCCAGCAGCTTCCTACCACAGGGCACAGATACGCAGTATTTT.

The rearrangement uses TRBV27 and TRBJ2-5; the match to TRBD1 covers 8 bases. The CDR3 has 14 residues. Germline loops: CDR1 MNHEY, CDR2 SMNVEV (reference sequence). V was clipped by 4 bases and J by 2 bases; unmatched bases: 3. CDR3 nucleotides: TGTGCCAGCAGTTCTGGGACAGGACAAGAGACCCAGTACTTC. Its translation: CASSSGTGQETQYF.

The V gene is TRBV4-1, the J gene TRBJ2-5, with a possible D match to TRBD1 (5 bases). This CDR3 spans 13 amino acids. With 1 base removed from V and 5 bases from J, the gap between germline ends came to 8 bases. The V gene's germline CDR1 is MGHRA and CDR2 YSYEKL. The CDR3 coding sequence is TGCGCCAGCAGCCAAGGGGGCAGGGAGACCCAGTACTTC. Protein sequence: CASSQGGRETQYF.

The chain has TRBV5-1 and TRBJ2-1, with D tentatively TRBD2 (6 bases). The length of the CDR3 is 15 residues. Germline V gene sequence: CDR1 SGHRS, CDR2 YFSETQ. Deletions cut 1 base from V and 5 bases from J, with 13 bases between. CDR3 in amino acids: CASSLMGRSDNEQFF. The CDR3 DNA sequence: TGCGCCAGCAGCTTGATGGGGAGGTCTGACAATGAGCAGTTCTTC.

The chain combines TRBV30 with TRBJ2-5; weak D call: TRBD1 (6 bases). The end of the DNA is better explained by TRBJ2-7, so the J call may be wrong. This CDR3 contains 13 residues. Germline V gene sequence: CDR1 GTSNPN, CDR2 SVGIG (reference sequence). CDR3 region: CAWSLQGSDEQYF. In nucleotides, the CDR3 is TGTGCCTGGAGCCTTCAGGGGAGTGACGAGCAGTACTTC.

This clone was observed once. V gene TRBV6-6 combines with J gene TRBJ1-1, with 8 bases aligning to TRBD1. The CDR3 spans 14 residues. V shed 10 bases and J 5 bases; nucleotides not matched to a gene: 12. Germline V gives CDR1 MNHNY, CDR2 SVGAGI (reference sequence). The CDR3 nucleotides are TGTGCCACCAGCATTACAGGGGGAGCAACTGAAGCTTTCTTT. Residues: CATSITGGATEAFF.

This chain uses TRBV7-2 with TRBJ2-7; 15 bases agree with TRBD2. V gave up 6 bases and J gave up 0 bases; unmatched junction bases: 9. The CDR3 runs to 18 residues. The V gene's germline CDR1 is SGHTA and CDR2 FQGNSA. The chain's CDR3 is CASSTHGGLAGGSYEQYF. The CDR3 nucleotides read TGTGCCAGCAGTACCCACGGGGGACTAGCGGGAGGCTCCTACGAGCAGTACTTC.

V is TRBV7-6 and J is TRBJ2-1, with 8 bases aligning to TRBD2. The CDR3 is 16 residues long. V shed 0 bases, J shed 7 bases, and the junction held 8 bases outside the gene matches. Germline-derived CDR1 and CDR2 are SGHVS and FNYEAQ. The CDR3 sequence is CASSLAYQRERNEQFF. The CDR3 nucleotides are TGTGCCAGCAGCTTAGCGTACCAGCGGGAGCGAAATGAGCAGTTCTTC.